These 17 T cell receptor beta chains came from one sample sequenced in a study of blood T cell repertoires in COVID-19. Only in-frame clones appear in the TCRdb table, and some are missing; sequencing was by immunoSEQ multiplex PCR. The table records roughly 260,000 clones, about 83% of them present only once. The sequenced sample was PBMCs or T cells enriched from blood (not recorded which). Receptors originate from a woman in her thirties or forties who had been exposed to COVID-19.

The chain couples TRBV2 to TRBJ2-7, with unresolved D. Germline V gene data show CDR1 as SNHLY and CDR2 as FYNNEI. The length of the CDR3 is 11 residues. V lost 4 bases, J lost 4 bases, and 5 bases lay in between. CDR3 nucleotides: TGTGCCAGCAGTGTCCAGTACGAGCAGTACTTC. It codes for CASSVQYEQYF.

In this sample, this clone turned up once. The chain carries TRBV9 and TRBJ1-1; no definite D call. The germline CDR1 and CDR2 sequences are SGDLS and YYNGEE. Trimming stripped 0 bases from V and 1 base from J, with 7 bases between. This CDR3 has 14 residues. The CDR3 DNA follows: TGTGCCAGCAGCGTAGCTGCCGGGAACACTGAAGCTTTCTTT. It encodes CASSVAAGNTEAFF.

V and J are TRBV28 and TRBJ1-4; D gene ambiguous. CDR1 and CDR2 (germline): MDHEN, SYDVKM. The CDR3 has 17 amino acids. Trimming cost V 7 bases and J 6 bases, with 24 bases left between them. The CDR3 nucleotides are TGTGCCAGCACCCCCCCAGCGGGAGGCAGTCGGGATGAAAAACTGTTTTTT. It yields the protein CASTPPAGGSRDEKLFF. Full variable domain (rest looked up from reference TRBV28 and TRBJ1-4): DVKVTQSSRYLVKRTGEKVFLECVQDMDHENMFWYRQDPGLGLRLIYFSYDVKMKEKGDIPEGYSVSREKKERFSLILESASTNQTSMYLCASTPPAGGSRDEKLFFGSGTQLSVL.

V is TRBV27 and J is TRBJ1-3; D is unresolved. Germline V gene sequence: CDR1 MNHEY, CDR2 SMNVEV (reference sequence). V lost 4 bases to trimming and J lost 4 bases, with 8 bases between them. This CDR3 contains 13 residues. This chain's CDR3 is CASSSFTGNTIYF. The CDR3 nucleotides are TGTGCCAGCAGTTCATTCACAGGAAACACCATATATTTT.

The chain carries TRBV18 and TRBJ2-3, with TRBD2 matching 9 bases. The CDR3 contains 18 residues. Trimming took 0 bases from V and 7 from J; bases not matched to a gene: 14. Per the germline V gene, CDR1 is KGHSH and CDR2 is LQKENI. The CDR3 nucleotides are TGTGCCAGCTCACCACCCAGCAGGATAGGGCTAGCGGGGAATACGCAGTATTTT. Protein product: CASSPPSRIGLAGNTQYF.

The chain joins TRBV7-9 to TRBJ1-5; D call uncertain. Germline-derived CDR1 and CDR2 are SEHNR and FQNEAQ (reference sequence). This CDR3 is built from 14 residues. Trimming shortened V by 1 base and J by 6 bases, and 10 bases separated the two germline ends. The CDR3 nucleotides are TGTGCCAGCAGCTTAGGTCGGGTAGTTCAGCCCCAGCATTTT. Translated, it gives CASSLGRVVQPQHF.

This rearrangement joins TRBV28 to TRBJ1-3; a possible D gene is TRBD1 (6 bases). The V gene's germline CDR1 is MDHEN and CDR2 SYDVKM. The CDR3 covers 16 residues. V was clipped by 6 bases and J by 6 bases, with 21 bases between them. The chain's CDR3 is CASSQAGGGSANTIYF. The CDR3 DNA is TGTGCCAGCAGCCAAGCCGGGGGGGGCTCAGCAAACACCATATATTTT.

Only one count was recorded for this clone. The chain recombines TRBV9 with TRBJ1-1, with D possibly matching TRBD1 (6 bases). Germline V gene sequence: CDR1 SGDLS, CDR2 YYNGEE. Trimming took off 6 bases at V and 3 bases at J, with 15 bases between the two ends. The CDR3 covers 14 residues. The CDR3 DNA reads as TGTGCCAGCACGGCCGGGAGGGGGGACACTGAAGCTTTCTTT. This encodes CASTAGRGDTEAFF.

The chain couples TRBV6-5 to TRBJ2-3; unclear D gene. The CDR3 covers 16 residues. V lost 2 bases and J 1 base, leaving 13 bases between the germline ends. The V gene's germline CDR1 is MNHEY and CDR2 SVGAGI. This CDR3 is CASSYRLVGGTDTQYF. The CDR3 nucleotides are TGTGCCAGCAGTTACCGCCTAGTAGGAGGCACAGATACGCAGTATTTT.

The chain has TRBV11-2 and TRBJ2-2; 11 bases agree with TRBD1. The CDR3 has 17 amino acids. Germline values: CDR1 SGHAT, CDR2 FQNNGV. J lost 5 bases, V lost 5 bases, and 10 bases had no gene match. The CDR3 spells CASSPWGQGGRTGELFF. The CDR3 bases are TGTGCCAGCAGCCCGTGGGGACAGGGGGGGAGGACCGGGGAGCTGTTTTTT.

The chain employs TRBV15 and TRBJ1-5; D is unresolved. CDR3 length: 12 residues. Germline V gives CDR1 LNHNV, CDR2 YYDKDF (reference sequence). The V gene lost 1 base and the J gene lost 6 bases, with 4 bases spanning the gap. CDR3 protein: CATSRAVQPQHF. CDR3 DNA sequence: TGTGCCACCAGCAGAGCTGTTCAGCCCCAGCATTTT.

The V call is TRBV19, the J call TRBJ1-2; 8 bases align to TRBD1. Germline CDR1 is LNHDA and CDR2 is SQIVND (reference sequence). The V segment lost 5 bases and the J segment 1 base; nucleotides outside the gene matches: 6. The CDR3 consists of 15 residues. CDR3 sequence: CASSVTGDLNYGYTF. The CDR3 region has the DNA TGTGCCAGTAGTGTGACAGGGGACCTTAACTATGGCTACACCTTC.

This chain links TRBV18 with TRBJ1-2; the D gene is possibly TRBD1 (6 bases). The CDR3 consists of 15 residues. Trimming removed 2 bases at V and 4 bases at J, with 14 bases between. From germline, CDR1 is KGHSH and CDR2 LQKENI. The CDR3 here is CASSPSGAGGYGYTF. Written as DNA, the CDR3 is TGTGCCAGCTCACCATCAGGGGCAGGCGGCTATGGCTACACCTTC.

This clone has only one observation. V and J are TRBV18 and TRBJ2-7; 8 nucleotides align to TRBD1. The germline CDR1 and CDR2 sequences are KGHSH and LQKENI. V shed 3 bases and J 0 bases; nucleotides not matched to a gene: 1. CDR3 length: 14 amino acids. CDR3 region: CASSPGQGSYEQYF. The DNA of the CDR3 is TGTGCCAGCTCACCCGGACAGGGCTCCTACGAGCAGTACTTC.

This chain connects TRBV28 to TRBJ1-2; D gene unclear. This CDR3 comprises 13 residues. CDR1 is MDHEN, CDR2 SYDVKM, per germline. Trimming took 6 bases from V and 0 from J, leaving 8 bases between them. CDR3 nucleotide sequence: TGTGCCAGCAGGCTACCTACTAACTATGGCTACACCTTC. This translates into CASRLPTNYGYTF.

This rearrangement joins TRBV27 to TRBJ1-6, with 9 bases aligning to TRBD1. Trimming took 10 bases from V and 7 from J; bases not matched to a gene: 8. The CDR3 extends over 14 amino acids. From germline, CDR1 is MNHEY and CDR2 SMNVEV (reference sequence). DNA for the CDR3: TGTGCCAACCCCGGGACAGGGAAAAATTCACCCCTCCACTTT. Its translation: CANPGTGKNSPLHF.

The CDR3: CASSGQGNYGYTF. The CDR3 bases are TGTGCCAGCAGTGGACAGGGGAACTATGGCTACACCTTC. The V gene is TRBV25-1, the J gene TRBJ1-2; 8 bases line up with TRBD1. This CDR3 is 13 amino acids long. CDR1 is MGHDK, CDR2 SYGVNS, per germline. The junction had 0 bases not matched to a gene; V was cut back by 4 bases and J by 2 bases.